This TCR beta chain was retrieved from a study of monozygotic twins with inflammatory bowel disease. Nested PCRs (around 16 and 10 cycles, two total) were applied to TCRalpha and TCRbeta cDNA. TCRdb reprocessed the 5' RACE reads and keeps a single row for each CDR3 protein, giving no DNA. The sample has about 450,000 distinct CDR3 sequences; the top ten hold about 2.6%. CDR3 length equals 14 residues. Germline assignment: CDR1 SGHKS and CDR2 YYEKEE (reference sequence). The sequenced sample consisted of blood. This TCR was recovered from a human donor with ulcerative colitis or Crohn's disease, or a healthy co-twin of an affected twin (not recorded which). The chain links TRBV5-5 to TRBJ2-2; checking the TCRdb D call of TRBD1 is not possible without DNA. The CDR3 region is CASIPGANTGELFF.